The source of this T cell receptor beta chain is a study of shared clonotypes between healthy human individuals. Measured with immunoSEQ multiplex PCR; TCRdb has only the in-frame clones, and not every one. The data show over a million clones, approximately 78% seen once. The CDR3 is 17 amino acids. The germline gives CDR1 MDHEN, CDR2 SYDVKM. V shed 7 bases, J shed 1 base, and the junction held 11 bases outside the gene matches. The sequence was collected from a man in his late teens or twenties in good health. Some clones in this sample may be carry-over from other donors' samples. Sequencing was done on a sample of memory CD4+ T cells from PBMCs. Subset described: CD45RA-negative fraction. The V gene is TRBV28, the J gene TRBJ2-2; 8 bases agree with TRBD2. The DNA for the CDR3 is TGTGCCAGCAACCCCGGGAGCGGGAGCGGGAACACCGGGGAGCTGTTTTTT. It specifies CASNPGSGSGNTGELFF.